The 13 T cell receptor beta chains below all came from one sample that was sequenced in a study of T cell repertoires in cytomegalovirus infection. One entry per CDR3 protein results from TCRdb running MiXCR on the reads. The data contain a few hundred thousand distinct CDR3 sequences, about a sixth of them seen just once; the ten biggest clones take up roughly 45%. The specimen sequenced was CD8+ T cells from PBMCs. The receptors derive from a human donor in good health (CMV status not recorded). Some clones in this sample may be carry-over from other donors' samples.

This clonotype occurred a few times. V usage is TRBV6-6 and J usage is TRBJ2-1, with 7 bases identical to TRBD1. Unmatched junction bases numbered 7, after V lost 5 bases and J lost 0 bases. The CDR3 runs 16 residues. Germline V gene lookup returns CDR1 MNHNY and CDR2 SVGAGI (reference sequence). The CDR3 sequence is CASSVTGQSSYNEQFF. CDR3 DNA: TGTGCCAGCAGTGTCACGGGACAGAGCTCCTACAATGAGCAGTTCTTC.

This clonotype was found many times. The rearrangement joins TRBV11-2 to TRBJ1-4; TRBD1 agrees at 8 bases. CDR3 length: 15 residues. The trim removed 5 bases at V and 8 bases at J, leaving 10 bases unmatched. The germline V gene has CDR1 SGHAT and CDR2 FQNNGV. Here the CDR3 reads CASSPETGVREKLFF. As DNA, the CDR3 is TGTGCCAGCAGCCCGGAGACAGGGGTGAGGGAAAAACTGTTTTTT.

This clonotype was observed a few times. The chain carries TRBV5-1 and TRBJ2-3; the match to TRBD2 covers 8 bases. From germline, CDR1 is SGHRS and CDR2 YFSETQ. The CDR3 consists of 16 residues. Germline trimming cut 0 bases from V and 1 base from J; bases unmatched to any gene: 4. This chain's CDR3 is CASSLEEAGGTDTQYF. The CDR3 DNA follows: TGCGCCAGCAGCTTGGAAGAAGCGGGGGGCACAGATACGCAGTATTTT. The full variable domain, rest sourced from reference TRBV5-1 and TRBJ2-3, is KAGVTQTPRYLIKTRGQQVTLSCSPISGHRSVSWYQQTPGQGLQFLFEYFSETQRNKGNFPGRFSGRQFSNSRSEMNVSTLELGDSALYLCASSLEEAGGTDTQYFGPGTRLTVL.

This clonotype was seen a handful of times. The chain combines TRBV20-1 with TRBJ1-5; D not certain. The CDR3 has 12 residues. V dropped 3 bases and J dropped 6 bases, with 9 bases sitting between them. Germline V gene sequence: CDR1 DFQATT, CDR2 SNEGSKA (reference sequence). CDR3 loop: CSARARGQPQHF. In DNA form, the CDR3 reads TGCAGTGCTAGGGCCCGAGGTCAGCCCCAGCATTTT.

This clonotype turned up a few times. The CDR3 nucleotides read TGTGCCAGCAGTCTAGCGGCACTCACAGATACGCAGTATTTT. Translated: CASSLAALTDTQYF. J is TRBJ2-3 and V is TRBV6-5; 7 bases map to TRBD2. The germline V gene encodes CDR1 MNHEY and CDR2 SVGAGI. This CDR3 contains 14 residues. With 5 bases clipped from V and 2 bases from J, the junction kept 4 bases outside the gene matches.

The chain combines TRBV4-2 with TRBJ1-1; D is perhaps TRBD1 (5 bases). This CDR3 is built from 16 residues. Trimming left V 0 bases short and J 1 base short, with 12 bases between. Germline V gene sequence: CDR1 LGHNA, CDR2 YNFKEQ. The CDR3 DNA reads TGTGCCAGCAGCCAAGAAGGGACGGACCAGAACACTGAAGCTTTCTTT. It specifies CASSQEGTDQNTEAFF.

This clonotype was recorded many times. The CDR3 loop reads CASSLTVGILSGNTIYF. CDR3 DNA sequence: TGTGCCAGCAGCTTGACGGTGGGGATTCTCTCTGGAAACACCATATATTTT. This chain links TRBV7-2 with TRBJ1-3; D not certain. Trimming removed 3 bases from V and 0 bases from J, with 15 bases in between. CDR3 length: 17 residues. Per germline, CDR1 SGHTA and CDR2 FQGNSA.

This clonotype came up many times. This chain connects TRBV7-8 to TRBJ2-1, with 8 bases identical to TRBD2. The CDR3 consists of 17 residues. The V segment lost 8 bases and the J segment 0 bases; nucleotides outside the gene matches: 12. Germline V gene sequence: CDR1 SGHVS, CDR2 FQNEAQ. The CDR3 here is CASHRGGSQSSYNEQFF. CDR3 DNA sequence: TGTGCCAGCCACCGGGGGGGCTCTCAGAGCTCCTACAATGAGCAGTTCTTC.

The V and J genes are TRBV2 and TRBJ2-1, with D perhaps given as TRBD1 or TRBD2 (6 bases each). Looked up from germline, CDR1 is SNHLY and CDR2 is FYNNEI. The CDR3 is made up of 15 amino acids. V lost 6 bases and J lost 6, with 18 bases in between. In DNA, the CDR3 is TGTGCCAGCAGACCACAGGGAGGTTTGCGCAATGAGCAGTTCTTC. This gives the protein CASRPQGGLRNEQFF.

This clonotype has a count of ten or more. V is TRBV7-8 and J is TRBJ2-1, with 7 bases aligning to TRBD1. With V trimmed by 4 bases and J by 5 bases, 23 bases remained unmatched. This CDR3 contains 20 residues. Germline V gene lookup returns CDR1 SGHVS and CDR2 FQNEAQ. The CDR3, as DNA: TGTGCCAGCAGCTATTCACCCCGTTTGGGGCAGGGGGAGTTGGACAATGAGCAGTTCTTC. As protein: CASSYSPRLGQGELDNEQFF.

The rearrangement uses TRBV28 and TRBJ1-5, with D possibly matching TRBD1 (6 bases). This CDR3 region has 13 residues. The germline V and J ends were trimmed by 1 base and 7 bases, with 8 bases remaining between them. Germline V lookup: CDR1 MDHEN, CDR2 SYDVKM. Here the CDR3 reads CASSLSGEQPQHF. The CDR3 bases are TGTGCCAGCAGTTTATCAGGGGAGCAGCCCCAGCATTTT.

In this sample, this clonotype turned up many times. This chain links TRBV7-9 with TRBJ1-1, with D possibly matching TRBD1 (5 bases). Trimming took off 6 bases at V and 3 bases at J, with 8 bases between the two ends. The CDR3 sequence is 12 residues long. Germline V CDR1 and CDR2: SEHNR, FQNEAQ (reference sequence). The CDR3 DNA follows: TGTGCCAGCAGTTTCAGGGACACTGAAGCTTTCTTT. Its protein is CASSFRDTEAFF.

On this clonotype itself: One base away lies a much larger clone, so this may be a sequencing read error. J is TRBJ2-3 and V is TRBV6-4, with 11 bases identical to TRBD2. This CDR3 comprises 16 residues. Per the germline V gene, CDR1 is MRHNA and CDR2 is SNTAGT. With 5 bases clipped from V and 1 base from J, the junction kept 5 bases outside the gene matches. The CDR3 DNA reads TGTGCCAGCAGTAACACTAGCGGGGGCGGCACAGATACGCAGTATTTT. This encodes CASSNTSGGGTDTQYF.